This T cell receptor (beta chain) appears in the sequencing data of a study of blood T cell repertoires in COVID-19. About the study: Samples came from the United States, Italy and Spain, spanning acute and convalescent COVID-19. Sample material is recorded as cDNA or gDNA derived from T cells, B-cell-depleted T cells, or PBMCs.

The method was immunoSEQ multiplex PCR; TCRdb's version includes in-frame clones alone and lacks a portion of them. This sample has more than 250,000 clones, with more than 75% found just once. The CDR3 runs 15 residues. Germline assignment: CDR1 SQVTM and CDR2 ANQGSEA. The ends were cut back, 5 bases at V and 2 bases at J, with 18 bases in the middle. J is TRBJ2-5 and V is TRBV29-1, with D tentatively TRBD2 (6 bases). Sample: peripheral blood. The clonotype comes from a woman between 25 and 40 years old who had recovered from COVID-19. CDR3 in amino acids: CSVTWGGDSQETQYF. Here the CDR3 DNA reads TGCAGCGTTACATGGGGTGGGGACTCTCAAGAGACCCAGTACTTC.